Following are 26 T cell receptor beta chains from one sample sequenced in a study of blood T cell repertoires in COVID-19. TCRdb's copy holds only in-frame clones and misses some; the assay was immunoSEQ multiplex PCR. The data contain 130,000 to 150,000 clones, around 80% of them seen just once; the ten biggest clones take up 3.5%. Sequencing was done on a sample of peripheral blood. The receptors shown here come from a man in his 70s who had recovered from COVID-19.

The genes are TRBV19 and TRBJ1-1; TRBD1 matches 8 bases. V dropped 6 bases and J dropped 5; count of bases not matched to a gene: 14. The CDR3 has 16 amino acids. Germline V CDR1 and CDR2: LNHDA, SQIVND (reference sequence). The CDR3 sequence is CASRGTPGGVFTEAFF. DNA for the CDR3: TGTGCCAGTAGGGGCACGCCAGGGGGCGTTTTTACTGAAGCTTTCTTT.

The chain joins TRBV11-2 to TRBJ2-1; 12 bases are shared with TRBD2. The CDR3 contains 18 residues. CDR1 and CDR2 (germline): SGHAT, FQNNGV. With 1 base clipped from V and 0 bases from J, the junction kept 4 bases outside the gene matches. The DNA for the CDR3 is TGTGCCAGCAGCTTAGGGCTAGCGGGAGGGAGCTCCTACAATGAGCAGTTCTTC. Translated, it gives CASSLGLAGGSSYNEQFF.

The CDR3 DNA sequence: TGTGCCAGCAGCGTTACCGGGACAGGGGACTCCGAGCAGTACTTC. Its translation is CASSVTGTGDSEQYF. The V gene is TRBV9, the J gene TRBJ2-7, with TRBD1 matching 10 bases. The germline V gene encodes CDR1 SGDLS and CDR2 YYNGEE. The length of the CDR3 is 15 residues. V lost 2 bases, J lost 6 bases, and 8 bases stayed unmatched.

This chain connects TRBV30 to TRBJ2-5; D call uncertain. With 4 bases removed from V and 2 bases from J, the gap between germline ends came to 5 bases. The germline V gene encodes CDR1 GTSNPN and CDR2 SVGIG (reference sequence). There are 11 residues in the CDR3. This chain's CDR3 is CAWTLQETQYF. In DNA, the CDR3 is TGTGCCTGGACTCTTCAAGAGACCCAGTACTTC.

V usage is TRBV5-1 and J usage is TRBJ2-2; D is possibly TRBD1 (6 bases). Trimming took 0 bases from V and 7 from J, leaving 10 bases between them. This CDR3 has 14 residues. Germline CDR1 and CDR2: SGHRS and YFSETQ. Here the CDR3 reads CASSLGRDNGELFF. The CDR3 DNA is TGCGCCAGCAGCTTGGGAAGGGACAACGGGGAGCTGTTTTTT.

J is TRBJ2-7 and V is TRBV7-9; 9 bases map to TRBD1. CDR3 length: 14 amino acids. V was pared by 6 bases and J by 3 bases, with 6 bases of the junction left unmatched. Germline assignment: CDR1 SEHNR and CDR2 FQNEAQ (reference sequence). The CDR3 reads CASRAGTGSYEQYF. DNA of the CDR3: TGTGCCAGCAGGGCCGGGACAGGGAGCTACGAGCAGTACTTC.

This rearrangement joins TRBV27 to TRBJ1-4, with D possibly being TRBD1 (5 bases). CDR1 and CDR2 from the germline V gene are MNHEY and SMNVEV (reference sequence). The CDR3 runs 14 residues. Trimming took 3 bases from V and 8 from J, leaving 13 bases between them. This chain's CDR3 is CASSFLGTQEKLFF. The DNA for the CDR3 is TGTGCCAGCAGTTTTCTGGGGACTCAGGAAAAACTGTTTTTT.

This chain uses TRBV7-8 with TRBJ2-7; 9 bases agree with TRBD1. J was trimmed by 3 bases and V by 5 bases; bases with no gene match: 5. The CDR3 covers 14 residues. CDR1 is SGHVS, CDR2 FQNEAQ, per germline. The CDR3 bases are TGTGCCAGCAGCCGAGGGACAGGGAGCTACGAGCAGTACTTC. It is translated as CASSRGTGSYEQYF.

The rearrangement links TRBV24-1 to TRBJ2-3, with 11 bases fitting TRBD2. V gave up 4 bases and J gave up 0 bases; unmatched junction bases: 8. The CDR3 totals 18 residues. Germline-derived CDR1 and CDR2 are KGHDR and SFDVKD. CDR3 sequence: CATSDSRLAGSSTDTQYF. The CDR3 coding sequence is TGTGCCACCAGTGACTCTCGACTAGCGGGGTCTAGCACAGATACGCAGTATTTT.

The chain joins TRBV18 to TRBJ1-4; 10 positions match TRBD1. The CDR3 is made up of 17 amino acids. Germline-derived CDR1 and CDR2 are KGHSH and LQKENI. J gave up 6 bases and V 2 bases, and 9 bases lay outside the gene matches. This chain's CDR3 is CASSPELTGTGDEKLFF. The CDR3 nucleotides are TGTGCCAGCTCACCAGAACTTACCGGGACAGGGGATGAAAAACTGTTTTTT.

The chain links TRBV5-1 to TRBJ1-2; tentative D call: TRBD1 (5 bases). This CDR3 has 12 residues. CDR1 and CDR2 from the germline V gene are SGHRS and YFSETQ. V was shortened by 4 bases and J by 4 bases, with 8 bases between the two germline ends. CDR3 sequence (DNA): TGCGCCAGCAGCGCGGGGCTCTATGGCTACACCTTC. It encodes CASSAGLYGYTF. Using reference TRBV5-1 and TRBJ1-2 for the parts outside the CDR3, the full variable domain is KAGVTQTPRYLIKTRGQQVTLSCSPISGHRSVSWYQQTPGQGLQFLFEYFSETQRNKGNFPGRFSGRQFSNSRSEMNVSTLELGDSALYLCASSAGLYGYTFGSGTRLTVV.

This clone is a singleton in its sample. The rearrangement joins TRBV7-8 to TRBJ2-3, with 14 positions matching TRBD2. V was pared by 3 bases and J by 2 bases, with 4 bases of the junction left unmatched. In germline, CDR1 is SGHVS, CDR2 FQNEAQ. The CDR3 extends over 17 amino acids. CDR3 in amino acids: CASSLVGLAGVTDTQYF. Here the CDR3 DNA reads TGTGCCAGCAGCTTGGTGGGACTAGCGGGAGTCACAGATACGCAGTATTTT.

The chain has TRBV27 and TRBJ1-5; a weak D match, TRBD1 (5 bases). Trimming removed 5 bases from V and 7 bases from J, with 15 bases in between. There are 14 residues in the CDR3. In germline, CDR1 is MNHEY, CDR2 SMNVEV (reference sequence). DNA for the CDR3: TGTGCCAGCAGTCCCCAGGGAGGATGGCAGCCCCAGCATTTT. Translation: CASSPQGGWQPQHF.

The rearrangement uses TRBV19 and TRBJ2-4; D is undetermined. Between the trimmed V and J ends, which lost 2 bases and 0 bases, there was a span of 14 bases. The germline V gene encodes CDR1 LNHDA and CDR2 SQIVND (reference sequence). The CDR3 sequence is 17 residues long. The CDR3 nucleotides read TGTGCCAGTAGTATAACCCCGTCTATTGTAGCCAAAAACATTCAGTACTTC. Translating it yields CASSITPSIVAKNIQYF.

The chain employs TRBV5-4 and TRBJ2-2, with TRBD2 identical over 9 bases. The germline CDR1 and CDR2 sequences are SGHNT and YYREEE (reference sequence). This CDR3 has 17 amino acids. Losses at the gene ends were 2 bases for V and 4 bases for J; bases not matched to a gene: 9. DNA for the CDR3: TGTGCCAGCAGCTTACTAGCGGGCCGAACCGGCACCGGGGAGCTGTTTTTT. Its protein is CASSLLAGRTGTGELFF.

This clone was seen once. The DNA of the CDR3 is TGTGCCAGTAGTCTTGGACTAGCCCCGGGCACAGATACGCAGTATTTT. It codes for CASSLGLAPGTDTQYF. This sequence joins TRBV19 and TRBJ2-3; TRBD2 matches at 8 bases. Looked up from germline, CDR1 is LNHDA and CDR2 is SQIVND (reference sequence). The V gene end was trimmed by 5 bases and the J gene end by 1 base; junction bases not matched to a gene: 8. The CDR3 loop spans 16 amino acids.

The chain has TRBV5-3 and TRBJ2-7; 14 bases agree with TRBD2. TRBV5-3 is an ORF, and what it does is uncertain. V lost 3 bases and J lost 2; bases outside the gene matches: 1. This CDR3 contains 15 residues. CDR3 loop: CARSSGLAGAYEQYF. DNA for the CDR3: TGTGCCAGAAGCTCGGGACTAGCGGGGGCCTACGAGCAGTACTTC.

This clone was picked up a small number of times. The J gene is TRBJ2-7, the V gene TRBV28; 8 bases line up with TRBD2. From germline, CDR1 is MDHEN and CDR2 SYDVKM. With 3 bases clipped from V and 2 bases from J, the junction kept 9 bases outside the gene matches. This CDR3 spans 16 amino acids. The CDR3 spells CASSFHLAGLTYEQYF. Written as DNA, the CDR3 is TGTGCCAGCAGTTTTCATCTAGCGGGCCTTACCTACGAGCAGTACTTC.

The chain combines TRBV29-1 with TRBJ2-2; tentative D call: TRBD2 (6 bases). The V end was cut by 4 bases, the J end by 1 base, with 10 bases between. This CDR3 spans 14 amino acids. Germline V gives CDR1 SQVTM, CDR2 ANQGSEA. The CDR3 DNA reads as TGCAGCGTTGTGATTAGCGGGAACACCGGGGAGCTGTTTTTT. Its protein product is CSVVISGNTGELFF.

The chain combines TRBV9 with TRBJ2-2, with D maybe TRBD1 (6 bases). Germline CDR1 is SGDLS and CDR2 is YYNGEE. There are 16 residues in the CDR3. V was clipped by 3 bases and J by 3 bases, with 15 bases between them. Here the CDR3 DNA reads TGTGCCAGCAGCGCACGGGACAAAGGATACACCGGGGAGCTGTTTTTT. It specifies CASSARDKGYTGELFF.

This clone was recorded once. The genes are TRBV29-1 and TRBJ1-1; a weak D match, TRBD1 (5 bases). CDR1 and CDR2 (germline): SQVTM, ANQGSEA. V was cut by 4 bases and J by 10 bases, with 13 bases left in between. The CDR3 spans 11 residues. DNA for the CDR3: TGCAGCGTTGTGCAGGGCCCTGTAGCTTTCTTT. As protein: CSVVQGPVAFF.

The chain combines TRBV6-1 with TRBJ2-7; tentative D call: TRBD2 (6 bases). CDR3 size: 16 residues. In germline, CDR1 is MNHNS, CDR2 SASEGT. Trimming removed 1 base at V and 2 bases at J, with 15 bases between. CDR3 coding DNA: TGTGCCAGCAGTGAAGATCCAGCTAGCGTAGCCTACGAGCAGTACTTC. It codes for CASSEDPASVAYEQYF.

DNA of the CDR3: TGTGCCAGCAGTTACTCTGGAGGGCAAACCGGGGAGCTGTTTTTT. It specifies CASSYSGGQTGELFF. The chain combines TRBV6-2 or TRBV6-3 with TRBJ2-2, with D possibly matching TRBD2 (6 bases). Germline CDR1 is MNHEY and CDR2 is SVGEGT. The CDR3 loop spans 15 amino acids. The V and J ends lost 0 bases and 5 bases respectively, with 10 bases between them.

The DNA of the CDR3 is TGTGCCAGCAGTCTCGGAGGGCTCCATCAGCCCCAGCATTTT. Protein sequence: CASSLGGLHQPQHF. V and J are TRBV6-5 and TRBJ1-5, with D unclear. The germline V and J ends were trimmed by 5 bases and 5 bases, with 13 bases remaining between them. The CDR3 loop spans 14 amino acids. Germline CDR1 and CDR2: MNHEY and SVGAGI.

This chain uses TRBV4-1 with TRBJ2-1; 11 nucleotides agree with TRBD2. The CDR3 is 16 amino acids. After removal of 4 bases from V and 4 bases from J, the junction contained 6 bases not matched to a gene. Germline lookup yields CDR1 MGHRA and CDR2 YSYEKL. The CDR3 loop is CASSLSTSGSYNEQFF. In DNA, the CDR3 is TGCGCCAGCAGCCTCTCAACTAGCGGGAGTTACAATGAGCAGTTCTTC.

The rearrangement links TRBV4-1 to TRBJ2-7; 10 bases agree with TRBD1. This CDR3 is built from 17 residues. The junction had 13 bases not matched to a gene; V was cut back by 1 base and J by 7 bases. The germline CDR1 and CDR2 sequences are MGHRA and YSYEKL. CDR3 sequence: CASSQGPGQGTVTEQYF. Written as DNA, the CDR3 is TGCGCCAGCAGCCAAGGGCCGGGACAGGGGACGGTAACGGAGCAGTACTTC.